A single sample gave rise to the 28 T cell receptor beta chains below, sequenced in a study of T cell responses to AZD1222 COVID-19 vaccine. Clones were sequenced by immunoSEQ multiplex PCR, and TCRdb holds only the in-frame ones, with some missing. The repertoire has around 100,000 clones, 80% to 95% of them found once; the top ten carry roughly 1.8%. The material was peripheral blood, obtained on day 0 of AZD1222 vaccination. Source of these receptors: an adult in good health.

The chain carries TRBV27 and TRBJ1-2; D perhaps matches TRBD1 (6 bases). This CDR3 spans 13 amino acids. Germline V gives CDR1 MNHEY, CDR2 SMNVEV (reference sequence). V was clipped by 2 bases and J by 5 bases, with 9 bases between them. The DNA of the CDR3 is TGTGCCAGCAGTTTAACAGGGAAGTATGGCTACACCTTC. This encodes CASSLTGKYGYTF.

The chain links TRBV27 to TRBJ2-2; the D gene is possibly TRBD2 (6 bases). The CDR3 totals 15 residues. CDR1 and CDR2 from the germline V gene are MNHEY and SMNVEV (reference sequence). Trimming took off 1 base at V and 6 bases at J, with 12 bases between the two ends. The CDR3 region is CASSLWRESAGELFF. In nucleotides, the CDR3 is TGTGCCAGCAGTTTATGGAGGGAAAGCGCCGGGGAGCTGTTTTTT.

This chain connects TRBV5-1 to TRBJ2-3, with 8 bases aligning to TRBD2. This CDR3 contains 14 residues. CDR1 is SGHRS and CDR2 is YFSETQ in the germline V gene. V gave up 2 bases and J gave up 6 bases; unmatched junction bases: 5. Here the CDR3 reads CASSFSSGTDTQYF. The CDR3, as DNA: TGCGCCAGCAGCTTTAGTAGCGGGACTGATACGCAGTATTTT.

This chain uses TRBV30 with TRBJ2-2; TRBD1 is a possible D gene (7 bases). Germline V gene sequence: CDR1 GTSNPN, CDR2 SVGIG (reference sequence). There are 14 residues in the CDR3. V lost 4 bases to trimming and J lost 5 bases, with 14 bases between them. CDR3 protein: CAWTRAGGTGELFF. In DNA form, the CDR3 reads TGTGCCTGGACGCGGGCAGGGGGGACCGGGGAGCTGTTTTTT.

V and J are TRBV19 and TRBJ1-5; D is unresolved. V lost 8 bases to trimming and J lost 2 bases, with 7 bases between them. CDR3 length: 12 residues. The germline CDR1 and CDR2 sequences are LNHDA and SQIVND (reference sequence). As DNA, the CDR3 is TGTGCCAGTGCTGGGGGCAATCAGCCCCAGCATTTT. Protein: CASAGGNQPQHF.

The chain links TRBV6-5 to TRBJ1-4; D might be TRBD1 (6 bases). This CDR3 comprises 15 residues. Trimming removed 4 bases at V and 10 bases at J, with 19 bases between. CDR1 and CDR2 from the germline V gene are MNHEY and SVGAGI. The CDR3 coding sequence is TGTGCCAGCAGTTTACAGGGAGATAATCAGGGAAAACTGTTTTTT. This gives the protein CASSLQGDNQGKLFF.

The chain joins TRBV9 to TRBJ2-1, with D hard to call. The germline gives CDR1 SGDLS, CDR2 YYNGEE. V shed 0 bases and J shed 8 bases, with 18 bases lying between them. The CDR3 consists of 16 residues. CDR3 DNA sequence: TGTGCCAGCAGCGTAGACGGTTACCCGAGAAGGGATGAGCAGTTCTTC. Its protein is CASSVDGYPRRDEQFF.

The chain's CDR3 is CASTYVRQTYTF. CDR3 nucleotide sequence: TGTGCCAGCACATACGTCCGACAGACCTACACCTTC. This sequence joins TRBV2 and TRBJ1-2; D is perhaps TRBD1 (5 bases). V gave up 7 bases and J gave up 10 bases, with 16 bases separating them. The CDR3 has 12 residues. Germline CDR1 and CDR2: SNHLY and FYNNEI.

The genes are TRBV10-3 and TRBJ1-1, with D unclear. Trimming removed 4 bases from V and 1 base from J, with 7 bases in between. Per germline, CDR1 ENHRY and CDR2 SYGVKD. CDR3 length: 13 amino acids. As DNA, the CDR3 is TGTGCCATCAGTGGAGACCGGAACACTGAAGCTTTCTTT. Translation: CAISGDRNTEAFF.

The chain carries TRBV6-4 and TRBJ2-3; D ambiguous. Germline V gene lookup returns CDR1 MRHNA and CDR2 SNTAGT. Deletions cut 2 bases from V and 0 bases from J, with 3 bases between. This CDR3 is built from 13 residues. DNA for the CDR3: TGTGCCAGCAGTGACGGGAGCACAGATACGCAGTATTTT. Its translation is CASSDGSTDTQYF.

This clone was seen once. CDR3 amino acids: CASSLRAGRAHEQYF. The CDR3 bases are TGTGCCAGCAGCCTACGGGCCGGGAGGGCCCACGAGCAGTACTTC. The V and J genes are TRBV3-1 (or the pseudogene TRBV3-2) and TRBJ2-7; 8 nucleotides agree with TRBD2. The CDR3 consists of 15 residues. The germline V gene has CDR1 LGHDT and CDR2 YNNKEL (reference sequence). V was pared by 4 bases and J by 5 bases, with 10 bases of the junction left unmatched.

The J gene is TRBJ1-5, the V gene TRBV15; weak D call: TRBD1 (6 bases). CDR3 size: 15 residues. Germline V lookup: CDR1 LNHNV, CDR2 YYDKDF (reference sequence). V was pared by 8 bases and J by 3 bases, with 17 bases between. CDR3 DNA sequence: TGTGCCACCGGCTTCGACAGGCAAACCAATCAGCCCCAGCATTTT. Translating it yields CATGFDRQTNQPQHF.

This sequence joins TRBV7-8 and TRBJ1-1, with 10 positions matching TRBD1. V lost 5 bases, J lost 7 bases, and 7 bases stayed unmatched. This CDR3 is 14 amino acids long. CDR1 and CDR2 from the germline V gene are SGHVS and FQNEAQ. The CDR3, as DNA: TGTGCCAGCAGCCTCCGACAGGGGGCTCGTGAAGCTTTCTTT. Residues: CASSLRQGAREAFF.

The rearrangement links TRBV28 to TRBJ1-1, with D perhaps matching TRBD1 (5 bases). The CDR3 extends over 15 amino acids. V lost 2 bases and J lost 1, with 11 bases in between. CDR1 and CDR2 (germline): MDHEN, SYDVKM. CDR3 nucleotide sequence: TGTGCCAGCAGTTTAGATCCAGGGTGGAACACTGAAGCTTTCTTT. The encoded protein is CASSLDPGWNTEAFF.

The V and J genes are TRBV27 and TRBJ2-5; D not resolved. This CDR3 comprises 14 residues. Per germline, CDR1 MNHEY and CDR2 SMNVEV (reference sequence). V was clipped by 6 bases and J by 1 base, with 12 bases between them. Here the CDR3 reads CASRGTWAQETQYF. The DNA of the CDR3 is TGTGCCAGCAGAGGTACGTGGGCCCAAGAGACCCAGTACTTC.

The chain joins TRBV7-8 to TRBJ1-1; D perhaps matches TRBD1 (6 bases). The ends were cut back, 5 bases at V and 0 bases at J, with 13 bases in the middle. Germline lookup yields CDR1 SGHVS and CDR2 FQNEAQ. The CDR3 has 15 amino acids. The CDR3 sequence: CASSEGHFMNTEAFF. The CDR3 DNA follows: TGTGCCAGCAGCGAGGGACATTTCATGAACACTGAAGCTTTCTTT.

Written as DNA, the CDR3 is TGTGCCAGCAGTTACATCAGGGACCCAGGGGAGACCCAGTACTTC. As protein: CASSYIRDPGETQYF. This chain joins TRBV27 and TRBJ2-5, with D perhaps being TRBD1 or TRBD2 (5 bases each). With 4 bases removed from V and 5 bases from J, the gap between germline ends came to 17 bases. The CDR3 spans 15 residues. Germline V gives CDR1 MNHEY, CDR2 SMNVEV (reference sequence).

The J gene is TRBJ1-6, the V gene TRBV27, with D perhaps matching TRBD1 (6 bases). With 6 bases removed from V and 5 bases from J, the gap between germline ends came to 14 bases. CDR1 is MNHEY and CDR2 is SMNVEV in the germline V gene (reference sequence). CDR3 length: 15 residues. The CDR3 is CASRGLDRDNSPLHF. The CDR3 DNA sequence: TGTGCCAGCAGGGGCCTGGACAGAGATAATTCACCCCTCCACTTT.

The V gene is TRBV13, the J gene TRBJ1-1, with D possibly matching TRBD1 (5 bases). Germline V CDR1 and CDR2: PRHDT, FYEKMQ (reference sequence). This CDR3 is 13 amino acids long. The germline V and J ends were trimmed by 3 bases and 3 bases, with 8 bases remaining between them. The CDR3 sequence: CASSFGADTEAFF. The CDR3 DNA reads TGTGCCAGCAGCTTCGGGGCAGACACTGAAGCTTTCTTT.

The CDR3 nucleotides read TGTGCCAGCAGCCCAACTGGGCGGGACCCTAGCTCCTACGAGCAGTACTTC. Its protein product is CASSPTGRDPSSYEQYF. The gene calls are TRBV14 and TRBJ2-7; D may be TRBD2 (6 bases). This CDR3 is 17 amino acids long. V was pared by 4 bases and J by 0 bases, with 19 bases between. Germline V CDR1 and CDR2: SGHDN, FVKESK.

This chain links TRBV5-1 with TRBJ2-5; D may match TRBD1 or TRBD2 (6 bases each). There are 15 residues in the CDR3. Germline values: CDR1 SGHRS, CDR2 YFSETQ. Trimming cost V 0 bases and J 5 bases, with 14 bases left between them. CDR3 sequence (DNA): TGCGCCAGCAGCTTGGGCTGGGGGGCGGAGGAGACCCAGTACTTC. It specifies CASSLGWGAEETQYF.

The chain joins TRBV7-9 to TRBJ2-7, with TRBD1 as a possible D gene (6 bases). The CDR3 is made up of 13 amino acids. The V end was cut by 5 bases, the J end by 3 bases, with 11 bases between. In germline, CDR1 is SEHNR, CDR2 FQNEAQ (reference sequence). The chain's CDR3 is CASSPNRDYEQYF. Written as DNA, the CDR3 is TGTGCCAGCAGCCCCAACAGGGACTACGAGCAGTACTTC.

The chain joins TRBV6-5 to TRBJ1-3; 9 bases fit TRBD1. V was pared by 5 bases and J by 4 bases, with 6 bases of the junction left unmatched. From germline, CDR1 is MNHEY and CDR2 SVGAGI. CDR3 length equals 15 residues. The CDR3 DNA is TGTGCCAGCAGTCGTCCCGGACAGGGGGGAAACACCATATATTTT. Its translation is CASSRPGQGGNTIYF.

J is TRBJ1-4 and V is TRBV2; perhaps TRBD1 as D (6 bases). The CDR3 extends over 14 amino acids. Germline CDR1 and CDR2: SNHLY and FYNNEI. Between the trimmed V and J ends, which lost 1 base and 6 bases, there was a span of 9 bases. This chain's CDR3 is CASSEEGGYEKLFF. CDR3 in DNA: TGTGCCAGCAGTGAAGAAGGGGGGTATGAAAAACTGTTTTTT.

V usage is TRBV10-3 and J usage is TRBJ1-6; D is possibly TRBD1 (5 bases). Germline values: CDR1 ENHRY, CDR2 SYGVKD. V dropped 3 bases and J dropped 0 bases, with 9 bases sitting between them. The CDR3 is 16 amino acids. DNA for the CDR3: TGTGCCATCAGTGAAGGGGACTCCTCCTATAATTCACCCCTCCACTTT. This codes for CAISEGDSSYNSPLHF.

V is TRBV19 and J is TRBJ2-7, with 12 bases fitting TRBD2. After removal of 6 bases from V and 0 bases from J, the junction contained 9 bases not matched to a gene. The CDR3 sequence is 17 residues long. Germline-derived CDR1 and CDR2 are LNHDA and SQIVND (reference sequence). The CDR3 is CASSKRLAGAHSYEQYF. CDR3 DNA: TGTGCCAGTAGCAAAAGACTAGCGGGAGCCCACTCCTACGAGCAGTACTTC.

V gene TRBV15 combines with J gene TRBJ1-4; D possibly corresponds to TRBD1 (5 bases). V was cut by 0 bases and J by 8 bases, with 10 bases left in between. The CDR3 spans 14 residues. CDR1 and CDR2 (germline): LNHNV, YYDKDF (reference sequence). In DNA, the CDR3 is TGTGCCACCAGCAGAGATGTAGGGGCCGAAAAACTGTTTTTT. This sequence encodes CATSRDVGAEKLFF. The full variable domain, in which reference TRBV15 and TRBJ1-4 provide the parts outside the CDR3, is DAMVIQNPRYQVTQFGKPVTLSCSQTLNHNVMYWYQQKSSQAPKLLFHYYDKDFNNEADTPDNFQSRRPNTSFCFLDIRSPGLGDTAMYLCATSRDVGAEKLFFGSGTQLSVL.

This clone was seen more than once but under ten times. The V call is TRBV10-3, the J call TRBJ1-1; a weak D match, TRBD1 (6 bases). Germline CDR1 reads ENHRY; CDR2 reads SYGVKD. The CDR3 is made up of 12 amino acids. V was cut by 6 bases and J by 6 bases, with 11 bases left in between. As DNA, the CDR3 is TGTGCCATCAGCAATAACAGGGCTGAAGCTTTCTTT. This codes for CAISNNRAEAFF.